These 5 T cell receptor beta chains were all obtained from the same sample, sequenced in a study of blood T cell repertoires in COVID-19. Clones were sequenced by immunoSEQ multiplex PCR, and TCRdb holds only the in-frame ones, with some missing. The repertoire has just over 200,000 clones, 86% of them found once; the top ten carry 4.5% to 7.5%. Sequencing was performed on peripheral blood. All receptors derive from an elderly man with acute or convalescent COVID-19.

This rearrangement joins TRBV7-3 to TRBJ1-3; TRBD1 agrees at 10 bases. V shed 5 bases and J 8 bases; nucleotides not matched to a gene: 3. In germline, CDR1 is SGHTA, CDR2 FQGTGA. This CDR3 comprises 13 residues. The CDR3 sequence: CASSRTGGDTIYF. The CDR3 DNA reads as TGTGCCAGCAGCAGGACAGGGGGTGACACCATATATTTT.

The CDR3 is CASSVDPSGTLYNEQFF. In DNA, the CDR3 is TGTGCCAGCAGCGTAGATCCCAGCGGGACCCTTTACAATGAGCAGTTCTTC. J is TRBJ2-1 and V is TRBV9, with 7 nucleotides matching TRBD2. The CDR3 spans 17 residues. Germline V gene sequence: CDR1 SGDLS, CDR2 YYNGEE. Trimming cost V 0 bases and J 4 bases; bases outside gene matches: 10. Based on the CDR3 plus reference TRBV9 and TRBJ2-1, the full variable domain is DSGVTQTPKHLITATGQRVTLRCSPRSGDLSVYWYQQSLDQGLQFLIQYYNGEERAKGNILERFSAQQFPDLHSELNLSSLELGDSALYFCASSVDPSGTLYNEQFFGPGTRLTVL.

CDR3 region: CASSEALAGGYNEQFF. In DNA, the CDR3 is TGTGCCAGCAGTGAAGCTTTAGCGGGAGGGTACAATGAGCAGTTCTTC. The chain combines TRBV6-1 with TRBJ2-1, with TRBD2 identical over 11 bases. CDR1 is MNHNS, CDR2 SASEGT, per germline. V was clipped by 0 bases and J by 4 bases; unmatched bases: 2. This CDR3 comprises 16 residues.

The chain carries TRBV7-9 and TRBJ2-2, with D perhaps matching TRBD2 (6 bases). Germline loops: CDR1 SEHNR, CDR2 FQNEAQ (reference sequence). V was shortened by 6 bases and J by 1 base, with 12 bases between the two germline ends. This CDR3 spans 15 amino acids. The CDR3 sequence: CASRMRDLNTGELFF. CDR3 bases: TGTGCCAGCAGGATGCGGGACTTGAACACCGGGGAGCTGTTTTTT. The full variable domain, completed using reference TRBV7-9 and TRBJ2-2, is DTGVSQNPRHKITKRGQNVTFRCDPISEHNRLYWYRQTLGQGPEFLTYFQNEAQLEKSRLLSDRFSAERPKGSFSTLEIQRTEQGDSAMYLCASRMRDLNTGELFFGEGSRLTVL.

The chain couples TRBV28 to TRBJ2-3; 9 bases line up with TRBD1. Germline V lookup: CDR1 MDHEN, CDR2 SYDVKM. V was pared by 5 bases and J by 6 bases, with 15 bases of the junction left unmatched. The CDR3 has 17 amino acids. The CDR3 sequence: CASSPALTGGGKDTQYF. For the CDR3, the DNA is TGTGCCAGCAGTCCGGCCCTTACAGGGGGCGGGAAGGATACGCAGTATTTT.